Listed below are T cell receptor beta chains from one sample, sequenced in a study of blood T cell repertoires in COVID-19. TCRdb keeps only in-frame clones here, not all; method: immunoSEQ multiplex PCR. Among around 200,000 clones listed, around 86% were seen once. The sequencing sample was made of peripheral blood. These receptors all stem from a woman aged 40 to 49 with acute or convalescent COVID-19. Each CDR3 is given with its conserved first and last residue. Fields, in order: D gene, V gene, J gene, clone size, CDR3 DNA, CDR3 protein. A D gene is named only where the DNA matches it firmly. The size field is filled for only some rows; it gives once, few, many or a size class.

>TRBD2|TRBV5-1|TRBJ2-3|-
TGCGCCAGCAGCTACCTAGCGGGGGGGTCTCCAGATACGCAGTATTTT
CASSYLAGGSPDTQYF
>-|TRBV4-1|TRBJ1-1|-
TGCGCCAGCAGCCAAGATCCTTCCGCAGGGTTATACACTGAAGCTTTCTTT
CASSQDPSAGLYTEAFF
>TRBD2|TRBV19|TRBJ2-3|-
TGTGCCAGTAGTCTGGGACTAGCGGCTTCCACAGATACGCAGTATTTT
CASSLGLAASTDTQYF
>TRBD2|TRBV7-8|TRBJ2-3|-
TGTGCCAGCAGCGCGACTAGCGGGGGGGCAGGTTACACAGATACGCAGTATTTT
CASSATSGGAGYTDTQYF
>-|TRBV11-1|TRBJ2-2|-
TGTGCCAGCAGCTTTTACAGGCGGGGTCCCCCCGGGGAGCTGTTTTTT
CASSFYRRGPPGELFF
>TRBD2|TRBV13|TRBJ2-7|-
TGTGCCAGCAGCTCTAGCGGGGGGGACTACGAGCAGTACTTC
CASSSSGGDYEQYF
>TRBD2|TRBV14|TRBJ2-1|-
TGTGCCAGCAGCCAAGAAACGGGATGGCTAGCGGCCTACAATGAGCAGTTCTTC
CASSQETGWLAAYNEQFF
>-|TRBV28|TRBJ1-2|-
TGTGCCAGCAGGGGGGGGATCGAAGACCGAAACTATGGCTACACCTTC
CASRGGIEDRNYGYTF
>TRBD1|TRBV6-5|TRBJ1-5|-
TGTGCCAGCAGTCGGCCGGGACAGGGTATTCAGCCCCAGCATTTT
CASSRPGQGIQPQHF
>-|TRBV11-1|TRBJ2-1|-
TGTGCCAGCAGTTTTCGCAGGGTTGAGCAGTTCTTC
CASSFRRVEQFF
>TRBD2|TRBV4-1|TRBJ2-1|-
TGCGCCAGCAGCCTGTCCGGGACTAGCTTTATCGATGAGCAGTTCTTC
CASSLSGTSFIDEQFF
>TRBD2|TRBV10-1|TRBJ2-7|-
TGCGCCAGCAGTGCGACAGTAGCGGGCGAGCAGTACTTC
CASSATVAGEQYF
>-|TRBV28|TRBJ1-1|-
TGTGCCAGCAGTTTAATGGGGCGCCTGGCTTTCTTT
CASSLMGRLAFF
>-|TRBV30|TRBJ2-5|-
TGTGCCTGGAGTCCTAAGGGGGGGAACAGACCACAAGAGACCCAGTACTTC
CAWSPKGGNRPQETQYF
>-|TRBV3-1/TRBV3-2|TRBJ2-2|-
TGTGCCAGCAGCCTCACACAGAACACCGGGGAGCTGTTTTTT
CASSLTQNTGELFF
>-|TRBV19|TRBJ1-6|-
TGTGCCAGTAGTATGAGCTCCTATAATTCACCCCTCCACTTT
CASSMSSYNSPLHF
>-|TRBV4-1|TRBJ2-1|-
TGCGCCAGCAGCCAAGATCGGAGAAGCGGAAGTCTCAATGAGCAGTTCTTC
CASSQDRRSGSLNEQFF
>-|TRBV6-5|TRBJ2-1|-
TGTGCCAGCAGTTCCCTTGCAGGGTACCACAATGAGCAGTTCTTC
CASSSLAGYHNEQFF
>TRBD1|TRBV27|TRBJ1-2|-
TGTGCCAGTTCCTCGGGACAGGGATTTAACTATGGCTACACCTTC
CASSSGQGFNYGYTF
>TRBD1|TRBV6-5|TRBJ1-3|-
TGTGCCAGCTCTGCCGGGACAGGGGTAGGAAACACCATATATTTT
CASSAGTGVGNTIYF
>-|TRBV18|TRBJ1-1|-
TGTGCCAGCTCACCTGGGGGGGGAGCTTTCTTT
CASSPGGGAFF
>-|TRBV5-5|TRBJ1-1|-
TGTGCCAGCAGCTTGGCAGGCTTTAGTGTTGTCGACACTGAAGCTTTCTTT
CASSLAGFSVVDTEAFF
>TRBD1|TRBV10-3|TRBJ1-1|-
TGTGCCATCAGTGAGTGGACAGGGGGCACTGAAGCTTTCTTT
CAISEWTGGTEAFF
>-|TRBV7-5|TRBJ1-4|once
TGTGCCAGAAGCTCCACTCCGGGACAGGGCAATGAAAAACTGTTTTTT
CARSSTPGQGNEKLFF
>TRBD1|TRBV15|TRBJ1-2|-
TGTGCCACCAGCCAGGACAGGGCCGGTCCGGGCTACACCTTC
CATSQDRAGPGYTF
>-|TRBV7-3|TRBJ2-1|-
TGTGCCAGCAGCCTTATGTGGGGCTCGGGGCAGTTCTTC
CASSLMWGSGQFF
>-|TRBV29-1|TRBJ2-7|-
TGCAGCGTCCCCACCAAAGCCAGGAAGACCTACGAGCAGTACTTC
CSVPTKARKTYEQYF
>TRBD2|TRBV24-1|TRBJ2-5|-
TGTGCCACCAGTCTCGGGACTAGTGCCGCCGAGACCCAGTACTTC
CATSLGTSAAETQYF
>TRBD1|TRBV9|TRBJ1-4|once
TGTGCCAGCAGTCCTACAGGGGGCTCTGAAAAACTGTTTTTT
CASSPTGGSEKLFF
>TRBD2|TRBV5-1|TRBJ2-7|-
TGCGCCAGCAGCCCGCGGGGGGCCCCCAACGAGCAGTACTTC
CASSPRGAPNEQYF
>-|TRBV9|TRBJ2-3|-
TGTGCCAGCAGCGGACAGGTGATTGCGACAGATACGCAGTATTTT
CASSGQVIATDTQYF
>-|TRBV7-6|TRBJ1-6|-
TGTGCCAGCAGCTTAAGGTCAGCCTCAGGGCCCTATAATTCACCCCTCCACTTT
CASSLRSASGPYNSPLHF
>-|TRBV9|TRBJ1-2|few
TGTGCCAGCAGCGTAGGTCCCTCCCGGGGCTATGGCTACACCTTC
CASSVGPSRGYGYTF
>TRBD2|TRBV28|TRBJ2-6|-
TGTGCCACCAGAACTAGCGGGGGGACCTCTGGGGCCAACGTCCTGACTTTC
CATRTSGGTSGANVLTF
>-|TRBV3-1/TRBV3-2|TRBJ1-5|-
TGTGCCAGCAGCCAGTTCGGGGAGCCCCAGCATTTT
CASSQFGEPQHF
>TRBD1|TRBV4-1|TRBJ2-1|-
TGCGCCAGCAGCCAATCACCGGGACAGAGGCTCTACAATGAGCAGTTCTTC
CASSQSPGQRLYNEQFF
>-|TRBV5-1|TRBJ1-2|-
TGCGCCAGCAGCTTGGATCCTGTCTATGGCTACACCTTC
CASSLDPVYGYTF
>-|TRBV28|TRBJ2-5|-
TGTGCCAGCAGTTTCAGGGTTGAGACCCAGTACTTC
CASSFRVETQYF
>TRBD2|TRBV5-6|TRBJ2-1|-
TGTGCCAGCCTGACTAGCGGGTTCTCGAATTCCTACAATGAGCAGTTCTTC
CASLTSGFSNSYNEQFF
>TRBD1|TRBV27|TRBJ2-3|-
TGTGCCAGCAGTTTATTGGGGACAGGGGGGACAGATACGCAGTATTTT
CASSLLGTGGTDTQYF
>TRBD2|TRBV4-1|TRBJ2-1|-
TGCGCCAGCAGCCAAGATTCTAGCGGCTACAATGAGCAGTTCTTC
CASSQDSSGYNEQFF
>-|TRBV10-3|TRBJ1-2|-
TGTGCCATCAGTGAGTCACGGGATGGCTACACCTTC
CAISESRDGYTF
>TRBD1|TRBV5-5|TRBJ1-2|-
TGTGCCAGCAGCTTGACGTTGGGGACAGGGGACTATGGCTACACCTTC
CASSLTLGTGDYGYTF
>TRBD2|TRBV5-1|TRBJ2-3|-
TGCGCCAGCAGTGGGACTAGCGGGGGGGATACGCAGTATTTT
CASSGTSGGDTQYF
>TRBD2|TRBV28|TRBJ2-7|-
TGTGCCAGCAGAACTAGCGCCGCGAGAATCGAGCAGTACTTC
CASRTSAARIEQYF
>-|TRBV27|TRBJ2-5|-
TGTGCCAGCAGTTTACGTTCAGAAGAGACCCAGTACTTC
CASSLRSEETQYF
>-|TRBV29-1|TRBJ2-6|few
TGCAGCGTTGTCGGGACTGGGGCCAACGTCCTGACTTTC
CSVVGTGANVLTF
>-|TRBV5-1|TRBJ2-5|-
TGCGCCAGCAGCTTGAAGACAGCCCAAGAGACCCAGTACTTC
CASSLKTAQETQYF
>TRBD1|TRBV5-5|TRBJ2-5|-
TGTGCCAGCAGCCCACGACAGGGATCGGCTCTGGAGACCCAGTACTTC
CASSPRQGSALETQYF
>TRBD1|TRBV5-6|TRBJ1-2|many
TGTGCCAGCAGCCACCGGGACCAGGGGGCAGAAGGCTACACCTTC
CASSHRDQGAEGYTF
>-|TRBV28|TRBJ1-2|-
TGTGCCAGCAGTTTTCTCTCCGGAGGGCCCCATGGCTACACCTTC
CASSFLSGGPHGYTF
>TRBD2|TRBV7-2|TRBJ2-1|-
TGTGCCAGCAGCTATAGCGGGGTGGCTGAGCAGTTCTTC
CASSYSGVAEQFF
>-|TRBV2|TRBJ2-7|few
TGTGCCAGCAGTTTTGACAGGCCGGGCGAGCAGTACTTC
CASSFDRPGEQYF
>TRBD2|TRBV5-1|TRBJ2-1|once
TGCGCCAGCAGCCCGGGGAGGGAGAGCAATGAGCAGTTCTTC
CASSPGRESNEQFF
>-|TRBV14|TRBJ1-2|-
TGTGCCAGCAGCCAAGTTGGGGGCAGGGTTTATGGCTACACCTTC
CASSQVGGRVYGYTF